Presented here are 30 T cell receptor beta chains from one specimen sequenced in a study of blood T cell repertoires in COVID-19. The data were produced by immunoSEQ multiplex PCR, yet TCRdb's version contains in-frame clones alone and is incomplete. The sample consists of just under 90,000 clones, more than 70% of them appearing once. Sequencing input: peripheral blood. Receptor source: a woman of 80 years or more with acute or convalescent COVID-19.

V usage is TRBV20-1 and J usage is TRBJ1-1; 9 bases fit TRBD1. This CDR3 has 16 residues. CDR1 and CDR2 from the germline V gene are DFQATT and SNEGSKA (reference sequence). The V segment lost 3 bases and the J segment 0 bases; nucleotides outside the gene matches: 8. The CDR3 region is CSASRSGQGMNTEAFF. The DNA for the CDR3 is TGCAGTGCTAGTAGGTCGGGACAGGGCATGAACACTGAAGCTTTCTTT.

The chain links TRBV7-3 to TRBJ2-5; 8 bases fit TRBD1. The germline gives CDR1 SGHTA, CDR2 FQGTGA. V lost 5 bases to trimming and J lost 4 bases; unmatched junction nucleotides: 6. The CDR3 has 14 amino acids. The DNA for the CDR3 is TGTGCCAGCAGCCTCCAGGGGGCGGGAGAGACCCAGTACTTC. This gives the protein CASSLQGAGETQYF.

This clone was observed a single time. The sample carries other DNA sequences with the same CDR3. CDR3 coding DNA: TGTGCCAGCAGCCTAGGACAGGGGAACACTGAAGCTTTCTTT. Its translation: CASSLGQGNTEAFF. V gene TRBV7-6 combines with J gene TRBJ1-1; TRBD1 aligns across 8 bases. Germline V gene sequence: CDR1 SGHVS, CDR2 FNYEAQ. J was trimmed by 1 base and V by 5 bases; bases with no gene match: 3. The CDR3 sequence is 14 residues long.

The rearrangement links TRBV30 to TRBJ1-1, with D unclear. The germline CDR1 and CDR2 sequences are GTSNPN and SVGIG (reference sequence). Trimming removed 3 bases at V and 0 bases at J, with 11 bases between. CDR3 length: 14 residues. The CDR3 sequence: CAWSKRRLNTEAFF. The CDR3 coding sequence is TGTGCCTGGAGCAAGCGAAGATTGAACACTGAAGCTTTCTTT.

This chain connects TRBV7-2 to TRBJ1-3, with TRBD1 as a possible D gene (5 bases). V was clipped by 1 base and J by 0 bases, with 10 bases between them. This CDR3 has 16 residues. Germline V gives CDR1 SGHTA, CDR2 FQGNSA. CDR3 sequence: CASSLVGAFSGNTIYF. The CDR3 DNA reads TGTGCCAGCAGCTTAGTTGGGGCTTTCTCTGGAAACACCATATATTTT.

J is TRBJ1-3 and V is TRBV30; the D gene is possibly TRBD1 (5 bases). The V gene lost 0 bases and the J gene lost 3 bases, with 9 bases spanning the gap. This CDR3 is built from 14 residues. Per the germline V gene, CDR1 is GTSNPN and CDR2 is SVGIG (reference sequence). This CDR3 reads CAWSVMTVGNTIYF. CDR3 DNA sequence: TGTGCCTGGAGTGTAATGACAGTTGGAAACACCATATATTTT.

The rearrangement uses TRBV7-9 and TRBJ1-1, with no clear D. Between the trimmed V and J ends, which lost 4 bases and 3 bases, there was a span of 9 bases. CDR1 and CDR2 (germline): SEHNR, FQNEAQ (reference sequence). The CDR3 is made up of 13 amino acids. In nucleotides, the CDR3 is TGTGCCAGCAGCTACACAGTGGACACTGAAGCTTTCTTT. Its translation: CASSYTVDTEAFF.

This clone was observed many times. This chain links TRBV5-5 with TRBJ1-5, with D hard to call. The V gene's germline CDR1 is SGHKS and CDR2 YYEKEE (reference sequence). CDR3 length: 16 residues. The V end lost 2 bases, the J end lost 5 bases, and 17 bases lay between the germline ends. CDR3 sequence reads: CASSLLLSRGYQPQHF. The CDR3 DNA follows: TGTGCCAGCAGCTTACTGCTATCCCGGGGTTATCAGCCCCAGCATTTT.

This clone turned up a few times. This same CDR3 is encoded by further DNA sequences in the sample. The chain carries TRBV5-1 and TRBJ1-1; a weak D match, TRBD1 (6 bases). V lost 1 base and J lost 1, with 8 bases in between. Germline V gives CDR1 SGHRS, CDR2 YFSETQ. This CDR3 is built from 14 residues. The CDR3 loop is CASSLQGSNTEAFF. The CDR3 coding sequence is TGCGCCAGCAGCTTGCAGGGGTCGAACACTGAAGCTTTCTTT.

The V call is TRBV11-3, the J call TRBJ2-1, with 7 bases that match TRBD1. Germline V gene data show CDR1 as SGHNT and CDR2 as YENEEA. The CDR3 runs 16 residues. Unmatched junction bases numbered 8, after V lost 0 bases and J lost 6 bases. In nucleotides, the CDR3 is TGTGCCAGCAGCTTAGATGGGCACAGGGGACGCAATGAGCAGTTCTTC. Protein sequence: CASSLDGHRGRNEQFF. The full variable domain, with the rest looked up from reference TRBV11-3 and TRBJ2-1, is EAGVVQSPRYKIIEKKQPVAFWCNPISGHNTLYWYLQNLGQGPELLIRYENEEAVDDSQLPKDRFSAERLKGVDSTLKIQPAELGDSAVYLCASSLDGHRGRNEQFFGPGTRLTVL.

J is TRBJ2-7 and V is TRBV27; unclear D gene. Per the germline V gene, CDR1 is MNHEY and CDR2 is SMNVEV (reference sequence). V lost 7 bases and J lost 3, with 7 bases in between. The CDR3 has 11 residues. This chain's CDR3 is CASIPNYEQYF. The CDR3 coding sequence is TGTGCCAGCATCCCTAACTACGAGCAGTACTTC.

The rearrangement uses TRBV6-5 and TRBJ1-3; a weak D match, TRBD1 (5 bases). Germline V gives CDR1 MNHEY, CDR2 SVGAGI. CDR3 size: 15 residues. Trimming stripped 7 bases from V and 9 bases from J, with 22 bases between. This CDR3 is CASTPGWRGGGTIYF. The CDR3 nucleotides are TGTGCCAGCACCCCCGGGTGGAGGGGTGGAGGCACCATATATTTT.

The sample holds many counts of this clone. V and J are TRBV12-5 and TRBJ1-2; the D is unclear. Trimming pared 0 bases from V and 8 bases from J, leaving 10 bases between. The CDR3 contains 13 residues. The germline V gene has CDR1 LGHNT and CDR2 FRNRAP. CDR3 DNA sequence: TGTGCTAGTGGTTTGGTACTAGACTCCGGCTACACCTTC. This gives the protein CASGLVLDSGYTF.

The J gene is TRBJ1-1, the V gene TRBV18; TRBD1 matches at 9 bases. The CDR3 loop spans 14 amino acids. Germline-derived CDR1 and CDR2 are KGHSH and LQKENI. After removal of 4 bases from V and 3 bases from J, the junction contained 3 bases not matched to a gene. CDR3 sequence reads: CASSQDRGYTEAFF. The CDR3 DNA sequence: TGTGCCAGCTCACAAGACAGGGGGTACACTGAAGCTTTCTTT. The variable domain in full, completed from reference TRBV18 and TRBJ1-1, reads NAGVMQNPRHLVRRRGQEARLRCSPMKGHSHVYWYRQLPEEGLKFMVYLQKENIIDESGMPKERFSAEFPKEGPSILRIQQVVRGDSAAYFCASSQDRGYTEAFFGQGTRLTVV.

This chain uses TRBV19 with TRBJ1-1; 8 nucleotides match TRBD1. CDR1 and CDR2 (germline): LNHDA, SQIVND (reference sequence). After removal of 6 bases from V and 5 bases from J, the junction contained 5 bases not matched to a gene. This CDR3 region has 13 residues. The CDR3 DNA is TGTGCCAGTAGCCACAGGGGGGGGACTGAAGCTTTCTTT. Amino acids: CASSHRGGTEAFF.

The V and J genes are TRBV10-3 and TRBJ2-5; a weak D match, TRBD2 (6 bases). The length of the CDR3 is 15 residues. The ends were cut back, 6 bases at V and 5 bases at J, with 19 bases in the middle. The V gene's germline CDR1 is ENHRY and CDR2 SYGVKD. The CDR3 coding sequence is TGTGCCATCAGAGAAACGGGAGCTAGGGGCGAGACCCAGTACTTC. Translated: CAIRETGARGETQYF.

This chain connects TRBV7-9 to TRBJ1-4, with D possibly matching TRBD1 (6 bases). This CDR3 spans 16 amino acids. The V end lost 8 bases, the J end lost 6 bases, and 22 bases lay between the germline ends. In germline, CDR1 is SEHNR, CDR2 FQNEAQ (reference sequence). CDR3 residues: CASQTGTEVQDEKLFF. DNA of the CDR3: TGTGCCAGCCAAACAGGGACGGAGGTACAGGATGAAAAACTGTTTTTT.

In this sample, this clone turned up a few times. The CDR3, as DNA: TGTGCCAGCAGTCTAGCGGGGGGGCGGTACAATGAGCAGTTCTTC. This translates into CASSLAGGRYNEQFF. This chain joins TRBV2 and TRBJ2-1, with 12 bases fitting TRBD2. CDR3 size: 15 residues. V dropped 5 bases and J dropped 4; count of bases not matched to a gene: 3. Germline V gene sequence: CDR1 SNHLY, CDR2 FYNNEI.

V usage is TRBV5-4 and J usage is TRBJ1-2; 8 bases line up with TRBD1. Per germline, CDR1 SGHNT and CDR2 YYREEE (reference sequence). Losses at the gene ends were 4 bases for V and 0 bases for J; bases not matched to a gene: 5. The CDR3 has 15 residues. CDR3 sequence: CASSHRTGTNYGYTF. CDR3 DNA sequence: TGTGCCAGCAGCCACCGGACAGGGACTAACTATGGCTACACCTTC.

The rearrangement uses TRBV4-3 and TRBJ2-7; D ambiguous. V lost 0 bases to trimming and J lost 3 bases, with 9 bases between them. The CDR3 is 14 residues long. Per germline, CDR1 LGHNA and CDR2 YSLEER. The CDR3 loop is CASSQEFSLYEQYF. DNA for the CDR3: TGCGCCAGCAGCCAAGAATTCTCTCTCTACGAGCAGTACTTC.

The CDR3 region has the DNA TGTGCCAGTAGTCCCGGACAGGGGGACAATCAGCCCCAGCATTTT. Translation: CASSPGQGDNQPQHF. The gene calls are TRBV19 and TRBJ1-5; 10 bases map to TRBD1. The ends lost 5 bases at V and 3 bases at J; junction bases unmatched: 4. Germline CDR1 reads LNHDA; CDR2 reads SQIVND (reference sequence). The CDR3 is 15 amino acids.

The V gene is TRBV15, the J gene TRBJ2-7; TRBD2 is a possible D gene (6 bases). The CDR3 totals 15 residues. Trimming shortened V by 0 bases and J by 2 bases, and 11 bases separated the two germline ends. Germline values: CDR1 LNHNV, CDR2 YYDKDF (reference sequence). CDR3 in amino acids: CATSRDLGTPYEQYF. As DNA, the CDR3 is TGTGCCACCAGCAGAGATCTAGGGACTCCCTACGAGCAGTACTTC.

The V gene is TRBV5-5, the J gene TRBJ1-1; the match to TRBD1 covers 9 bases. Germline lookup yields CDR1 SGHKS and CDR2 YYEKEE (reference sequence). This CDR3 spans 15 amino acids. The V gene end was trimmed by 4 bases and the J gene end by 0 bases; junction bases not matched to a gene: 4. The CDR3 loop reads CASSRGTGMNTEAFF. DNA of the CDR3: TGTGCCAGCAGCCGCGGGACAGGGATGAACACTGAAGCTTTCTTT.

The V and J genes are TRBV29-1 and TRBJ1-2; D might be TRBD1 (6 bases). The CDR3 contains 13 residues. The V gene's germline CDR1 is SQVTM and CDR2 ANQGSEA. Trimming left V 5 bases short and J 0 bases short, with 10 bases between. In DNA, the CDR3 is TGCAGCGTTCGGGACACCGCTAACTATGGCTACACCTTC. This sequence encodes CSVRDTANYGYTF.

The rearrangement links TRBV4-3 to TRBJ2-7; D may be TRBD2 (6 bases). The CDR3 is made up of 15 amino acids. Germline CDR1 reads LGHNA; CDR2 reads YSLEER. The ends were cut back, 3 bases at V and 3 bases at J, with 15 bases in the middle. The CDR3 nucleotides are TGCGCCAGCAGCCACCTCCGGGGGAGTAACTACGAGCAGTACTTC. It encodes CASSHLRGSNYEQYF.

This rearrangement joins TRBV21-1 to TRBJ1-5. TRBV21-1 is shown as a pseudogene. The CDR3 extends over 21 amino acids. Written as DNA, the CDR3 is TGTGCCAGCCTCAAAAGCCTGGGAGGGGATGGGGTCTTTTATAGCAATCAGCCCCAGCATTTT. It specifies CASLKSLGGDGVFYSNQPQHF.

The rearrangement links TRBV28 to TRBJ2-4; 8 nucleotides agree with TRBD2. The germline gives CDR1 MDHEN, CDR2 SYDVKM. CDR3 length: 14 amino acids. J gave up 6 bases and V 5 bases, and 6 bases lay outside the gene matches. This chain's CDR3 is CASSRGGRGNIQYF. CDR3 sequence (DNA): TGTGCCAGCAGTCGGGGGGGCCGGGGAAACATTCAGTACTTC. Supplemented by reference TRBV28 and TRBJ2-4, the full variable domain reads DVKVTQSSRYLVKRTGEKVFLECVQDMDHENMFWYRQDPGLGLRLIYFSYDVKMKEKGDIPEGYSVSREKKERFSLILESASTNQTSMYLCASSRGGRGNIQYFGAGTRLSVL.

In this sample, this clone turned up many times. The chain is built from TRBV7-2 and TRBJ1-6; 9 bases match TRBD1. J lost 7 bases, V lost 5 bases, and 3 bases had no gene match. The CDR3 is 14 amino acids. Per the germline V gene, CDR1 is SGHTA and CDR2 is FQGNSA. The chain's CDR3 is CASSRDRENSPLHF. DNA for the CDR3: TGTGCCAGCAGCCGGGACAGGGAGAATTCACCCCTCCACTTT.

A single count supports this clone. The CDR3 DNA reads TGTGCCAGCAGCGTAAAAGGTTGGGCAGGGGGAGACGAGCAGTACTTC. It specifies CASSVKGWAGGDEQYF. The chain employs TRBV9 and TRBJ2-7; 7 bases align to TRBD1. This CDR3 contains 16 residues. J lost 5 bases, V lost 1 base, and 12 bases had no gene match. Germline CDR1 and CDR2: SGDLS and YYNGEE.

This chain joins TRBV7-3 and TRBJ2-1; 13 nucleotides align to TRBD2. Per the germline V gene, CDR1 is SGHTA and CDR2 is FQGTGA. V shed 5 bases and J 6 bases; nucleotides not matched to a gene: 7. This CDR3 has 16 residues. Here the CDR3 DNA reads TGTGCCAGCAGCGCACTAGCGGGGGGGCTGGGCAATGAGCAGTTCTTC. As protein: CASSALAGGLGNEQFF. Using reference TRBV7-3 and TRBJ2-1 for the parts outside the CDR3, the full variable domain is GAGVSQTPSNKVTEKGKYVELRCDPISGHTALYWYRQSLGQGPEFLIYFQGTGAADDSGLPNDRFFAVRPEGSVSTLKIQRTERGDSAVYLCASSALAGGLGNEQFFGPGTRLTVL.